This TCR beta chain comes out of a study of shared clonotypes between healthy human individuals. To note about this clone: Antigen unknown.

Germline V lookup: CDR1 MNHNY, CDR2 SVGAGI (reference sequence). J lost 7 bases, V lost 4 bases, and 8 bases had no gene match. The CDR3 length is 15 residues. Regarding the study as a whole: Tissues were not sampled, only blood, and their repertoires likely differ. Compared with clonotypes that all four donors shared, non-shared clonotypes had lower generation probabilities.

The assay was immunoSEQ multiplex PCR, and TCRdb's table has in-frame clones only and misses some. Among over 2 million clones listed, roughly 96% were seen once. Sequencing was carried out using naive CD4+ T cells sorted from blood. Specified subset: CD45RA+ positively selected. The rearrangement joins TRBV6-6 to TRBJ1-3; 9 bases map to TRBD1. The receptor was isolated from a man between 18 and 35 years old in good health. The CDR3 region is CASSLGDRASNTIYF. The CDR3, as DNA: TGTGCCAGCAGTTTGGGGGACAGGGCTTCGAACACCATATATTTT.